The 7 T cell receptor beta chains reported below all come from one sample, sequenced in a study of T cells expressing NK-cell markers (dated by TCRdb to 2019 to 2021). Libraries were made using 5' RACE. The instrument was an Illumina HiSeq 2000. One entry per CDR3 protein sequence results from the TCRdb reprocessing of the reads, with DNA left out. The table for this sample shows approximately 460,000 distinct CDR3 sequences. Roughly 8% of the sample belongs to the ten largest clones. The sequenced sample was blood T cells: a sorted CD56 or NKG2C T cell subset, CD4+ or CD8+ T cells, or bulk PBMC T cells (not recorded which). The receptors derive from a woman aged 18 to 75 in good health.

The CDR3 here is CSGTGQGGETQYF. V is TRBV20-1 and J is TRBJ2-5; TCRdb's D call, TRBD1, is unchecked because there is no DNA. The germline V gene has CDR1 DFQATT and CDR2 SNEGSKA (reference sequence). This CDR3 has 13 residues.

CDR3 sequence reads: CASSLVMRGGYTF. J is TRBJ1-2 and V is TRBV7-8; TCRdb calls TRBD1, which cannot be checked without DNA. Per germline, CDR1 SGHVS and CDR2 FQNEAQ. This CDR3 contains 13 residues.

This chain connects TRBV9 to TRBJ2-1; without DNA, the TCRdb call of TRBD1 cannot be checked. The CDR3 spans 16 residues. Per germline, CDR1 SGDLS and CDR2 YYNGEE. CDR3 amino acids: CASSRQAGGDVNEQFF. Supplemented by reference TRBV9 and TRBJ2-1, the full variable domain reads DSGVTQTPKHLITATGQRVTLRCSPRSGDLSVYWYQQSLDQGLQFLIQYYNGEERAKGNILERFSAQQFPDLHSELNLSSLELGDSALYFCASSRQAGGDVNEQFFGPGTRLTVL.

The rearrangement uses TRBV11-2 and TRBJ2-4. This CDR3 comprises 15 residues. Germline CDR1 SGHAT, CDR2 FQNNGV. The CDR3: CASSQFGGSKNIQYF.

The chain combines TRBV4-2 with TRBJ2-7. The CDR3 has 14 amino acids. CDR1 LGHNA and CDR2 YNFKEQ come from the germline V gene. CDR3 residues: CASSQVAQENEQYF.

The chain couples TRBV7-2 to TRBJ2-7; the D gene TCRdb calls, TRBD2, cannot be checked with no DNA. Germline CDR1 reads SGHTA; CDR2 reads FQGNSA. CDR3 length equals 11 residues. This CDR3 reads CASGLVYEQYF.

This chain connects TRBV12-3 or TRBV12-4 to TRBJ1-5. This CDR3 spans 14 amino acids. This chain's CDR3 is CASSLNRRDQPQHF.